This T cell receptor beta chain was observed in a study of T cell therapy after organ transplantation (dated by TCRdb to about 2019). Regarding the research as a whole: Therapy products were autologous CMV-specific T cells expanded in vitro for 2 weeks with a peptide pool of 30 HLA class I and II CMV epitopes. Of the ten or so patients, eight were classified as clinical responders and two as nonresponders. Of the approximately ten patients, only 8 had long-term post-therapy samples available. Peripheral blood samples for the pretherapy time point were taken before T cell therapy began. The median number of CMV-specific T cells given to patients was 1.92 x 10^8, delivered over 2 to 6 intravenous infusions. An open-label phase I trial of autologous CMV-specific adoptive T cell therapy in solid-organ transplant recipients was the basis for the study, which was a follow-up TRBV repertoire analysis. Patients were given up to 6 doses of T cells at 2-week intervals and were followed for 25 to 35 weeks after finishing therapy. Study-level results and caveats: Fold change in CD8 clonality after therapy inversely correlated with pretherapy clonality, suggesting less biased repertoires were more receptive to remodeling. Reduced sample coverage from poor CD8+ T cell yield may be reflected in the few expansions detected in nonresponders. The small cohort prevented assessing confounders such as concurrent antirejection and antiviral medications. Both transferred clonotypes and endogenous clonotypes not detected in the therapy products appeared to be included in post-therapy reconstitution. Before therapy, nonresponders had marked clonal expansions, and their repertoires changed minimally after therapy.

Worth noting for this clone: Its target antigen remains unknown. Qualities for individual bases were not recorded, and no much larger clone is one base off.

The immunoSEQ two-step, bias-controlled multiplex PCR assay was used to amplify TRB CDR3 regions from genomic DNA. CDR3 libraries were sequenced on an Illumina NextSeq 500. The original methods were these. The immunoSEQ Analyzer platform handled the initial alignment and bioinformatics, which included bias normalization against synthetic CDR3 analogs. Annotation of V, D and J genes followed the definitions in the IMGT database. VDJtools version 1.1.10 and the R package tcR version 2.2.1.11 were used with default settings for further TRBV analyses. GLIPH analysis was performed with version 1.0 using default settings. To test for significant clonotype frequency changes in CDR3 sequences with at least 5 reads, a 2-sided binomial test with Benjamini-Hochberg correction (alpha = 0.01) was used. In its TCRdb copy, this immuneACCESS table keeps in-frame sequences only and misses some clones. Where compared with another copy, unresolved V genes explain less than half of these, and the others have no known cause. V and J calls plus clone size are reproduced from that table; the DNA served to infer D and trimming. For this sample there are about 48,000 clones; approximately 94% appear just once. The ten largest clones capture around 3.2% of the sample.

Including cysteine and phenylalanine, the CDR3 has 15 amino acids. This entry keeps only the CDR3 DNA: 45 bases, framed from base 1. The trim is 4 bases for V and 4 bases for J, with a gap of 13 bases between the germline ends. CDR1 MNHEY and CDR2 SVGAGI were looked up in the germline V gene. The meaning of the sample's time point label: before start of T cell therapy. The patients had received solid-organ transplants and had drug-resistant/recurrent cytomegalovirus. Approximately 11 trial participants were chosen for repertoire analysis on the basis of the availability of post-therapy peripheral blood mononuclear cells. Viable CD3+CD8+CD4- lymphocytes were isolated from PBMCs by sorting on a BD FACSAria III. Genomic DNA was extracted from sorted cells with the Qiagen DNeasy Kit.

This sequence originates from a human patient who had received a solid organ transplant and had CMV disease. This material consisted of CD8+ T cells from blood, taken before autologous CMV-specific T cell therapy. Recombination linked TRBV6-5 to TRBJ2-2; TRBD1 could be the D gene, as 5 bases match. The sequence in DNA is TGTGCCAGCAGTTTCTACCAGGGTGTCACCGGGGAGCTGTTTTTT. Its translation reads: CASSFYQGVTGELFF.